This T cell receptor (beta chain) derives from a study of blood T cell repertoires in COVID-19. Overall study context: From the United States, Italy and Spain came samples of acute and convalescent COVID-19. The analysed material was cDNA or gDNA that came from T cells, B-cell-depleted T cells, or PBMCs.

The V gene lost 4 bases and the J gene lost 5 bases, with 10 bases spanning the gap. Germline V gene sequence: CDR1 KGHDR, CDR2 SFDVKD. The CDR3 extends over 13 amino acids. Per the authors' pipeline: Amplification from reference gene primers served as the basis for estimated nucleated cell counts. Only in-frame clones appear in the TCRdb table, and some are missing; sequencing was by immunoSEQ multiplex PCR. That table furnishes V, J and clone size, whereas the DNA furnished D and trimming. Of about 100,000 clones listed, over 80% are singletons. This chain links TRBV24-1 with TRBJ2-5; a possible D gene is TRBD1 (5 bases). Sequencing input: peripheral blood. The TCR comes from a man aged 50 to 59 with acute or convalescent COVID-19. The CDR3 loop reads CATSESGWETQYF. The CDR3 coding sequence is TGTGCCACCAGTGAGTCAGGGTGGGAGACCCAGTACTTC.